These T cell receptor beta chains were read from a single sample in a study of T-cell reconstitution after alpha-beta-depleted transplantation in children. TCRdb ran MiXCR on the PCR reads and lists one entry per CDR3 protein. This sample has approximately 800,000 distinct CDR3 sequences, with 15% to 20% found just once. The sample here was PBMCs, mostly from graft donor cells, taken 360 days after TCRalphabeta/CD19-depleted stem cell transplant. The receptors derive from a male patient aged 10 to 17 who had a stem cell transplant for acute lymphoblastic leukemia, so the T cells may come from the graft donor. Each CDR3 is given with its conserved first and last residue. D genes are given only for firm matches. Some rows have no size entry. The others give once, few or many, or a class for an expanded clone.

>TRBV11-2|TRBJ2-7|.|.|13
CASSDFRDYEQYF
TGTGCCAGCAGCGACTTCCGGGACTACGAGCAGTACTTC
>TRBV13|TRBJ2-7|once|TRBD2|15
CASSSLAGDTYEQYF
TGTGCCAGCAGCTCCCTAGCGGGAGACACCTACGAGCAGTACTTC
>TRBV20-1|TRBJ1-5|.|.|12
CSAGRQNQPQHF
TGCAGTGCCGGAAGACAGAATCAGCCCCAGCATTTT
>TRBV4-2|TRBJ2-1|.|TRBD2|19
CASSQDGPTAGGQGPEQFF
TGTGCCAGCAGCCAAGATGGTCCTACGGCGGGAGGGCAAGGACCTGAGCAGTTCTTC
>TRBV5-1|TRBJ2-5|many|.|12
CASSLVSETQYF
TGCGCCAGCAGCTTGGTATCCGAGACCCAGTACTTC
>TRBV5-1|TRBJ2-1|.|TRBD2|12
CASTSSSGEQFF
TGCGCCAGCACCTCGTCTAGCGGTGAGCAGTTCTTC
>TRBV7-8|TRBJ1-4|many|TRBD1|16
CASSFRRDREYEKLFF
TGTGCCAGCAGCTTCCGACGGGACAGGGAATACGAAAAACTGTTTTTT
>TRBV2|TRBJ1-1|.|.|14
CASRETTGSYEAFF
TGTGCCAGCAGGGAAACTACAGGCTCCTATGAAGCTTTCTTT
>TRBV3-1|TRBJ2-5|.|.|14
CASIRSGSQETQYF
TGTGCCAGCATCAGGAGCGGGTCCCAAGAGACCCAGTACTTC
>TRBV20-1|TRBJ2-1|.|.|14
CSAIDPSSYNEQFF
TGCAGTGCGATAGACCCTAGCTCCTACAATGAGCAGTTCTTC
>TRBV7-2|TRBJ2-1|once|TRBD2|15
CASSSLAGVPNEQFF
TGTGCCAGCAGCTCTCTAGCGGGAGTGCCCAATGAGCAGTTCTTC
>TRBV20-1|TRBJ2-3|once|TRBD2|18
CSAPGTGTSGSSTDTQYF
TGCAGTGCCCCCGGGACCGGGACTAGCGGGAGTAGCACAGATACGCAGTATTTT
>TRBV4-1|TRBJ2-4|many|TRBD2|16
CASSQLAGLAKNIQYF
TGCGCCAGCAGCCAACTAGCGGGGCTAGCCAAAAACATTCAGTACTTC
>TRBV3-1|TRBJ2-7|.|.|13
CASSRPLSYEQYF
TGTGCCAGCAGCCGCCCCCTTTCCTACGAGCAGTACTTC
>TRBV7-3|TRBJ2-2|few|.|15
CASSLIRGSAGELFF
TGTGCCAGCAGCTTAATAAGGGGGTCAGCCGGGGAGCTGTTTTTT
>TRBV19|TRBJ1-1|.|.|13
CASSMGRGTEAFF
TGTGCCAGTAGTATGGGTCGGGGAACTGAAGCTTTCTTT
>TRBV5-1|TRBJ1-1|many|TRBD1|14
CASSLSLGQGEAFF
TGCGCCAGCAGCTTGAGCCTCGGACAGGGCGAAGCTTTCTTT
>TRBV5-5|TRBJ2-5|.|.|15
CASSSLIDLQETQYF
TGTGCCAGCAGCTCACTTATAGACCTACAAGAGACCCAGTACTTC
>TRBV9|TRBJ2-7|few|.|13
CATQTCLPYEQYF
TGTGCCACCCAGACCTGCCTCCCCTACGAGCAGTACTTC
>TRBV24-1|TRBJ2-1|.|.|15
CATSDQTGPHNEQFF
TGTGCCACCAGTGACCAAACTGGACCACACAATGAGCAGTTCTTC
>TRBV29-1|TRBJ2-1|many|TRBD2|13
CSVDVAGVGKQFF
TGCAGCGTTGATGTAGCGGGAGTTGGAAAGCAGTTCTTC
>TRBV27|TRBJ2-1|many|.|15
CASSLGVLGINEQFF
TGTGCCAGCAGTTTAGGGGTACTAGGAATCAATGAGCAGTTCTTC
>TRBV7-8|TRBJ2-3|.|TRBD2|15
CASSLGGSGTDTQYF
TGTGCCAGCAGTTTGGGCGGGAGCGGGACAGATACGCAGTATTTT
>TRBV9|TRBJ2-5|.|.|16
CASSPLRALGAETQYF
TGTGCCAGCAGCCCGCTCAGGGCCCTGGGGGCAGAGACCCAGTACTTC
>TRBV27|TRBJ2-1|many|TRBD2|15
CASSSLAGVRNEQFF
TGTGCCAGCAGTTCTTTAGCGGGAGTCCGAAATGAGCAGTTCTTC
>TRBV20-1|TRBJ2-5|few|TRBD1|14
CSVPDRVKEETQYF
TGCAGTGTCCCGGACAGGGTGAAGGAAGAGACCCAGTACTTC
>TRBV19|TRBJ2-7|few|TRBD2|12
CASRREDYEQYF
TGTGCCAGTAGACGGGAGGACTACGAGCAGTACTTC
>TRBV5-1|TRBJ2-3|.|.|16
CASSFYGPRVADTQYF
TGCGCCAGCAGCTTTTACGGCCCCAGGGTTGCAGATACGCAGTATTTT
>TRBV2|TRBJ2-7|few|TRBD2|18
CASSEGTSGSLSSYEQYF
TGTGCCAGCAGCGAAGGGACTAGCGGGAGCCTTAGCTCCTACGAGCAGTACTTC
>TRBV27|TRBJ2-1|few|.|15
CASSFWGSMGNEQFF
TGTGCCAGCAGTTTTTGGGGCAGCATGGGCAATGAGCAGTTCTTC
>TRBV7-9|TRBJ1-1|few|.|15
CASSPYGFRLTEAFF
TGTGCCAGCAGCCCATACGGGTTTCGCCTCACTGAAGCTTTCTTT
>TRBV5-1|TRBJ1-1|.|.|13
CASSSGNPTEAFF
TGCGCCAGCAGCTCCGGGAACCCAACTGAAGCTTTCTTT
>TRBV20-1|TRBJ2-1|.|.|13
CSAGPGPAGEQFF
TGCAGTGCTGGACCGGGACCCGCAGGGGAGCAGTTCTTC
>TRBV2|TRBJ2-5|few|.|13
CASRGHDQETQYF
TGTGCCAGCAGGGGGCACGATCAAGAGACCCAGTACTTC
>TRBV12-3/TRBV12-4|TRBJ1-4|few|.|16
CASSLWQGPTNEKLFF
TGTGCCAGCAGTTTATGGCAGGGACCTACTAATGAAAAACTGTTTTTT
>TRBV14|TRBJ2-1|few|TRBD2|17
CASSQGVGLAGDNEQFF
TGTGCCAGCAGCCAAGGGGTTGGACTAGCGGGGGACAATGAGCAGTTCTTC
>TRBV5-1|TRBJ2-4|many|.|12
CASSLDGEIQYF
TGCGCCAGCAGCTTGGACGGGGAGATTCAGTACTTC
>TRBV12-3/TRBV12-4|TRBJ2-7|.|TRBD2|14
CASSLSSGRGEQYF
TGTGCCAGCAGTTTGTCTAGCGGGAGAGGCGAGCAGTACTTC
>TRBV6-5|TRBJ2-1|few|TRBD2|16
CASSYLAAGGPNEQFF
TGTGCCAGCAGTTACCTGGCGGCGGGAGGGCCCAATGAGCAGTTCTTC
>TRBV5-1|TRBJ2-7|.|.|15
CASRFLREAVYEQYF
TGCGCCAGCCGCTTCCTCCGCGAAGCGGTATACGAGCAGTACTTC
>TRBV6-2/TRBV6-3|TRBJ2-7|few|TRBD2|16
CASSLVAGLSSYEQYF
TGTGCCAGCAGTCTAGTAGCGGGGCTTAGCTCCTACGAGCAGTACTTC
>TRBV29-1|TRBJ1-1|many|.|15
CSVSPGGYRRTEAFF
TGCAGCGTCTCACCTGGGGGGTATAGGAGGACTGAAGCTTTCTTT
>TRBV12-3/TRBV12-4|TRBJ2-3|once|.|13
CTSSLRLADTQYF
TGTACCAGCAGTTTAAGGTTGGCAGATACGCAGTATTTT
>TRBV7-6|TRBJ2-1|few|.|14
CASSFAEGGNEQFF
TGTGCCAGCAGCTTTGCGGAGGGGGGCAATGAGCAGTTCTTC
>TRBV11-2|TRBJ2-1|.|TRBD2|18
CASRTGGGSGRGVNEQFF
TGTGCCAGCAGGACGGGTGGGGGTAGCGGGAGAGGGGTAAATGAGCAGTTCTTC
>TRBV4-1|TRBJ2-7|few|TRBD2|17
CASSQAGLAGGTYEQYF
TGCGCCAGCAGCCAAGCTGGACTAGCGGGAGGTACCTACGAGCAGTACTTC
>TRBV29-1|TRBJ2-7|few|TRBD2|16
CSVEGLAGGDPYEQYF
TGCAGCGTTGAGGGACTAGCGGGAGGGGATCCCTACGAGCAGTACTTC
>TRBV5-1|TRBJ1-4|.|.|15
CASSWMGQRNEKLFF
TGCGCCAGCAGCTGGATGGGACAAAGGAATGAAAAACTGTTTTTT
>TRBV3-1|TRBJ1-5|.|TRBD1|17
CASSQDILGQGLEPQHF
TGTGCCAGCAGCCAAGATATCTTAGGACAGGGCTTGGAGCCCCAGCATTTT
>TRBV5-5|TRBJ2-7|.|.|15
CASSGGLRDLYEQYF
TGTGCCAGCAGCGGAGGCCTGCGGGACCTATACGAGCAGTACTTC
>TRBV7-9|TRBJ2-2|few|TRBD2|16
CASSPRLARNTGELFF
TGTGCCAGCAGCCCTAGACTAGCGCGGAACACCGGGGAGCTGTTTTTT
>TRBV27|TRBJ2-7|many|TRBD1|16
CASSLRTGKGIYEQYF
TGTGCCAGCAGTCTCCGGACAGGGAAGGGTATATACGAGCAGTACTTC
>TRBV20-1|TRBJ1-5|.|.|14
CSAMYSARNQPQHF
TGCAGTGCTATGTACAGCGCGCGCAATCAGCCCCAGCATTTT
>TRBV29-1|TRBJ2-3|.|.|13
CSVDLGGTDTQYF
TGCAGCGTTGACCTGGGGGGCACAGATACGCAGTATTTT
>TRBV20-1|TRBJ2-7|.|TRBD2|14
CSAGGGLAGEEQYF
TGCAGTGCTGGGGGGGGACTAGCGGGAGAAGAGCAGTACTTC
>TRBV2|TRBJ2-1|.|.|18
CASSEVELAGGGHNEQFF
TGTGCCAGCAGTGAAGTGGAACTGGCGGGTGGTGGGCACAATGAGCAGTTCTTC
>TRBV20-1|TRBJ2-7|few|.|14
CSALRPPGAYEQYF
TGCAGTGCCTTGAGGCCACCAGGGGCCTACGAGCAGTACTTC
>TRBV12-3/TRBV12-4|TRBJ2-7|few|.|13
CASSLRPGAEQYF
TGTGCCAGCAGTTTAAGGCCCGGGGCAGAGCAGTACTTC
>TRBV5-6|TRBJ2-3|many|.|16
CASSLAVRVRTDTQYF
TGTGCCAGCAGCTTGGCGGTCAGGGTTCGCACAGATACGCAGTATTTT
>TRBV6-2/TRBV6-3|TRBJ2-1|few|.|14
CASSRWGPYNEQFF
TGTGCCAGCAGTCGCTGGGGACCCTACAATGAGCAGTTCTTC